The 28 T cell receptor beta chains below come from one sample, sequenced in a study of shared T cell receptors in the human thymus (dated by TCRdb to 2020 to 2022). Receptor amplification or capture employed the immunoSEQ multiplex PCR assay. The clones in this table, taken by TCRdb from immuneACCESS, are in-frame only. Not every clone is retained; where verified, under half of the shortfall comes from an unresolved V gene, and the cause of the rest is unknown. Counted in this sample were roughly 710,000 clones; around 85% of them appeared once. The ten most abundant clones make up around 0.01% of the sample. These data were also filed under a second study, of human thymus T cells.

What was sequenced was thymocytes. All receptors come from a girl under three years old with a congenital heart defect. Donor details come from another sample of the same person, matched by shared clones.

This rearrangement joins TRBV6-6 to TRBJ1-2, with D perhaps matching TRBD1 (6 bases). The V end was cut by 7 bases, the J end by 4 bases, with 10 bases between. The CDR3 has 12 amino acids. Germline CDR1 is MNHNY and CDR2 is SVGAGI (reference sequence). The CDR3, as DNA: TGTGCCAGCAATAAAGGGGGCTATGGCTACACCTTC. Its protein product is CASNKGGYGYTF.

This rearrangement joins TRBV19 to TRBJ1-1; D remains ambiguous. Germline values: CDR1 LNHDA, CDR2 SQIVND (reference sequence). Trimming stripped 4 bases from V and 1 base from J, with 10 bases between. This CDR3 has 14 amino acids. CDR3 sequence (DNA): TGTGCCAGTAGTAGACCGGGATCGAACACTGAAGCTTTCTTT. Encoded protein: CASSRPGSNTEAFF.

V is TRBV13 and J is TRBJ2-7, with 7 bases matching TRBD1. CDR1 and CDR2 from the germline V gene are PRHDT and FYEKMQ (reference sequence). The CDR3 totals 13 residues. The ends lost 0 bases at V and 6 bases at J; junction bases unmatched: 2. In DNA, the CDR3 is TGTGCCAGCAGCTTAGGGAGGGGGCCCGAGCAGTACTTC. This sequence encodes CASSLGRGPEQYF.

The chain joins TRBV2 to TRBJ2-3, with D possibly TRBD2 on 5 matching bases. The CDR3 length is 17 residues. Deletions cut 2 bases from V and 6 bases from J, with 21 bases between. Germline V gives CDR1 SNHLY, CDR2 FYNNEI. This chain's CDR3 is CASSERLSRGCRDTQYF. The CDR3 DNA follows: TGTGCCAGCAGTGAACGGCTCTCCCGCGGGTGTAGGGATACGCAGTATTTT.

The chain recombines TRBV2 with TRBJ2-7; D is uncertain. The V and J ends lost 5 bases and 2 bases respectively, with 16 bases between them. Germline V lookup: CDR1 SNHLY, CDR2 FYNNEI. This CDR3 is 15 amino acids long. In DNA, the CDR3 is TGTGCCAGCAGTAAAAGAACCAATCGAGCCTACGAGCAGTACTTC. Its protein product is CASSKRTNRAYEQYF.

J is TRBJ1-2 and V is TRBV28; 11 bases are a match to TRBD1. The CDR3 has 15 amino acids. After removal of 4 bases from V and 4 bases from J, the junction contained 5 bases not matched to a gene. CDR1 and CDR2 (germline): MDHEN, SYDVKM. The CDR3 DNA reads TGTGCCAGCAGTTCGGGACAGGGGGTTGCCTATGGCTACACCTTC. This sequence encodes CASSSGQGVAYGYTF.

V and J are TRBV4-1 and TRBJ1-1; TRBD1 might be the D (5 bases). Germline V lookup: CDR1 MGHRA, CDR2 YSYEKL. Trimming removed 2 bases at V and 11 bases at J, with 9 bases between. The CDR3 length is 11 residues. CDR3 bases: TGCGCCAGCAGCCAATCCGGGGGGGCTTTCTTT. It yields the protein CASSQSGGAFF.

The chain links TRBV6-1 to TRBJ2-3; 8 positions match TRBD1. The V gene's germline CDR1 is MNHNS and CDR2 SASEGT. With 3 bases clipped from V and 6 bases from J, the junction kept 8 bases outside the gene matches. This CDR3 contains 15 residues. In DNA, the CDR3 is TGTGCCAGCAGTGAGAAAACAGGGGGTTTGGATACGCAGTATTTT. Its protein product is CASSEKTGGLDTQYF.

V usage is TRBV20-1 and J usage is TRBJ1-2; a possible D gene is TRBD1 (6 bases). The germline V gene encodes CDR1 DFQATT and CDR2 SNEGSKA (reference sequence). The CDR3 is 10 amino acids. The CDR3 bases are TGCAGCGGACAGCTAAAAGGCTACACCTTC. Translating gives CSGQLKGYTF.

The count of this clone is one. J is TRBJ2-3 and V is TRBV5-1, with 8 bases that match TRBD2. The CDR3 spans 15 residues. Trimming took 4 bases from V and 2 from J; bases not matched to a gene: 6. The germline V gene encodes CDR1 SGHRS and CDR2 YFSETQ. In DNA form, the CDR3 reads TGCGCCAGCAGCCAGGCGGGGGGCCTCACAGATACGCAGTATTTT. This codes for CASSQAGGLTDTQYF.

The gene calls are TRBV5-8 and TRBJ2-3; 11 positions agree with TRBD1. With V trimmed by 9 bases and J by 1 base, 10 bases remained unmatched. The germline CDR1 and CDR2 sequences are SGHTS and YDEGEE. The length of the CDR3 is 16 residues. CDR3 nucleotides: TGTGCCAACATCGGGGAGGGACAGGGGGGCACAGATACGCAGTATTTT. This encodes CANIGEGQGGTDTQYF.

The CDR3 DNA is TGTGCCATCAGTGAGACGAGCGGAGCGTACAATGAGCAGTTCTTC. Its protein product is CAISETSGAYNEQFF. This rearrangement joins TRBV10-3 to TRBJ2-1, with D maybe TRBD2 (5 bases). The CDR3 runs to 15 residues. Trimming left V 2 bases short and J 4 bases short, with 12 bases between. The germline V gene has CDR1 ENHRY and CDR2 SYGVKD.

V is TRBV30 and J is TRBJ1-2, with D possibly being TRBD1 (6 bases). Germline V gives CDR1 GTSNPN, CDR2 SVGIG (reference sequence). The CDR3 sequence is 18 residues long. CDR3 region: CAMGLPLGTYEPRYGYTF. The CDR3 nucleotides are TGTGCGATGGGCTTACCCCTAGGGACATACGAACCCCGCTATGGCTACACCTTC.

This chain joins TRBV28 and TRBJ1-1, with D possibly matching TRBD1 (5 bases). The germline CDR1 and CDR2 sequences are MDHEN and SYDVKM. This CDR3 has 15 residues. Trimming shortened V by 5 bases and J by 6 bases, and 19 bases separated the two germline ends. The CDR3 protein is CASSQTLRVSAEAFF. CDR3 nucleotides: TGTGCCAGCAGTCAAACCCTCAGGGTTTCTGCTGAAGCTTTCTTT. The variable domain in full, completed from reference TRBV28 and TRBJ1-1, reads DVKVTQSSRYLVKRTGEKVFLECVQDMDHENMFWYRQDPGLGLRLIYFSYDVKMKEKGDIPEGYSVSREKKERFSLILESASTNQTSMYLCASSQTLRVSAEAFFGQGTRLTVV.

J is TRBJ2-2 and V is TRBV12-5; TRBD2 matches 11 bases. Germline V gene data show CDR1 as LGHNT and CDR2 as FRNRAP. This CDR3 is 16 amino acids long. V lost 6 bases and J lost 3; bases outside the gene matches: 6. The CDR3 region has the DNA TGTGCTAGTGGACGGGGACTAGCGGTAGACACCGGGGAGCTGTTTTTT. Protein product: CASGRGLAVDTGELFF.

The V and J genes are TRBV19 and TRBJ2-7, with 7 bases matching TRBD1. The junction had 8 bases not matched to a gene; V was cut back by 7 bases and J by 5 bases. The germline CDR1 and CDR2 sequences are LNHDA and SQIVND (reference sequence). The CDR3 runs 13 residues. The CDR3 sequence: CASKYRGDDEQYF. In nucleotides, the CDR3 is TGTGCCAGTAAATACAGGGGTGACGACGAGCAGTACTTC. The full variable domain, completed using reference TRBV19 and TRBJ2-7, is DGGITQSPKYLFRKEGQNVTLSCEQNLNHDAMYWYRQDPGQGLRLIYYSQIVNDFQKGDIAEGYSVSREKKESFPLTVTSAQKNPTAFYLCASKYRGDDEQYFGPGTRLTVT.

This chain uses TRBV5-8 with TRBJ2-2, with 8 bases fitting TRBD1. The trim removed 3 bases at V and 4 bases at J, leaving 8 bases unmatched. Germline loops: CDR1 SGHTS, CDR2 YDEGEE. The CDR3 runs 16 residues. The CDR3 reads CASSCRTGWATGELFF. DNA for the CDR3: TGTGCCAGCAGCTGCCGGACAGGGTGGGCCACCGGGGAGCTGTTTTTT.

The rearrangement joins TRBV11-2 to TRBJ2-2; 13 bases line up with TRBD2. Germline V gene sequence: CDR1 SGHAT, CDR2 FQNNGV. V trimming: 4 bases; J trimming: 2 bases; junction bases outside the gene matches: 7. The CDR3 loop spans 18 amino acids. The CDR3 is CASSSRLAGGLNTGELFF. In nucleotides, the CDR3 is TGTGCCAGCAGCTCAAGACTAGCGGGGGGCCTAAACACCGGGGAGCTGTTTTTT.

The chain couples TRBV2 to TRBJ2-2, with 10 bases that match TRBD1. The germline gives CDR1 SNHLY, CDR2 FYNNEI. This CDR3 is 17 amino acids long. Trimming cost V 3 bases and J 4 bases; bases outside gene matches: 8. As DNA, the CDR3 is TGTGCCAGCAGTGACTACGACAGGGGGCTTAGCACCGGGGAGCTGTTTTTT. It specifies CASSDYDRGLSTGELFF. Drawing the rest from reference TRBV2 and TRBJ2-2, the complete variable domain is EPEVTQTPSHQVTQMGQEVILRCVPISNHLYFYWYRQILGQKVEFLVSFYNNEISEKSEIFDDQFSVERPDGSNFTLKIRSTKLEDSAMYFCASSDYDRGLSTGELFFGEGSRLTVL.

The J gene is TRBJ2-7, the V gene TRBV10-2; D gene uncertain. From germline, CDR1 is WSHSY and CDR2 SAAADI. The CDR3 consists of 12 residues. Trimming took 2 bases from V and 3 from J, leaving 5 bases between them. The CDR3 sequence is CASSEVNYEQYF. The CDR3 coding sequence is TGCGCCAGCAGTGAGGTAAACTACGAGCAGTACTTC.

The chain is built from TRBV4-1 and TRBJ2-4; 10 nucleotides align to TRBD1. CDR1 is MGHRA and CDR2 is YSYEKL in the germline V gene. The CDR3 is 19 amino acids. The V gene end was trimmed by 3 bases and the J gene end by 0 bases; junction bases not matched to a gene: 11. In DNA, the CDR3 is TGCGCCAGCAGCCAGGCTTCCGGGACAGGGGCTGTAGCCAAAAACATTCAGTACTTC. Amino acid sequence: CASSQASGTGAVAKNIQYF.

This chain connects TRBV28 to TRBJ1-1; a possible D gene is TRBD1 (5 bases). Trimming pared 8 bases from V and 1 base from J, leaving 14 bases between. The CDR3 contains 14 residues. The germline CDR1 and CDR2 sequences are MDHEN and SYDVKM. CDR3 sequence: CASCQDRRNTEAFF. The DNA of the CDR3 is TGTGCCAGCTGCCAAGACAGAAGGAACACTGAAGCTTTCTTT.

V is TRBV10-3 and J is TRBJ2-5, with 9 nucleotides matching TRBD1. This CDR3 region has 14 residues. Trimming cost V 2 bases and J 5 bases; bases outside gene matches: 3. From germline, CDR1 is ENHRY and CDR2 SYGVKD. This CDR3 reads CAISEGQGRETQYF. The CDR3 nucleotides read TGTGCCATCAGTGAGGGACAGGGGAGGGAGACCCAGTACTTC.

This clone is a singleton in its sample. The chain links TRBV4-2 to TRBJ1-2; D unclear. The germline gives CDR1 LGHNA, CDR2 YNFKEQ. The CDR3 has 17 amino acids. The V gene lost 0 bases and the J gene lost 1 base, with 15 bases spanning the gap. CDR3 protein: CASSQEGGFGSNYGYTF. The DNA of the CDR3 is TGTGCCAGCAGCCAAGAAGGCGGCTTCGGCAGTAACTATGGCTACACCTTC.

The DNA for the CDR3 is TGCGCCAGCAGCCAACCGACAGGGACTGGCTACACCTTC. Its protein product is CASSQPTGTGYTF. The chain employs TRBV4-1 and TRBJ1-2; 7 bases fit TRBD1. This CDR3 has 13 amino acids. Trimming cost V 2 bases and J 7 bases; bases outside gene matches: 4. Germline V lookup: CDR1 MGHRA, CDR2 YSYEKL.

With regard to this clone: At one boundary the junction diverges from the germline segment, which might be a read error. The V and J genes are TRBV7-6 and TRBJ2-5, with D possibly being TRBD1 (6 bases). The germline V gene encodes CDR1 SGHVS and CDR2 FNYEAQ. CDR3 length: 15 amino acids. CDR3 sequence: CASSLDRVSREAQYF. In DNA, the CDR3 is TGTGCCAGCAGCTTAGACAGGGTTTCTCGAGAGGCCCAGTACTTC.

The rearrangement links TRBV21-1 to TRBJ1-1. TRBV21-1 is an annotated pseudogene. This CDR3 contains 16 residues. The CDR3 sequence: CASSPHPGGARTEAFF. For the CDR3, the DNA is TGTGCCAGCAGCCCCCACCCGGGGGGGGCGAGGACTGAAGCTTTCTTT.

The V gene is TRBV6-6, the J gene TRBJ1-1; D perhaps matches TRBD1 (6 bases). CDR3 size: 16 residues. Between the trimmed V and J ends, which lost 2 bases and 3 bases, there was a span of 16 bases. Per germline, CDR1 MNHNY and CDR2 SVGAGI (reference sequence). DNA of the CDR3: TGTGCCAGCAGTTACCGCCTACAGGGAGGGTACACTGAAGCTTTCTTT. Its protein is CASSYRLQGGYTEAFF.